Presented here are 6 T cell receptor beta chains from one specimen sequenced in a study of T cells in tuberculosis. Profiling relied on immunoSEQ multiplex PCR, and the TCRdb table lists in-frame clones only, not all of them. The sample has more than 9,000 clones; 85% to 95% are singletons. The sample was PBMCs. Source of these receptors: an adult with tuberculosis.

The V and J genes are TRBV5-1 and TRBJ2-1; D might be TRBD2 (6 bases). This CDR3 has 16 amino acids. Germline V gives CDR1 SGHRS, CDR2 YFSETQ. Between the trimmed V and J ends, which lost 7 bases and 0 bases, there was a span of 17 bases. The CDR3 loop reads CASAPISGASYNEQFF. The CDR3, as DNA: TGCGCCAGCGCCCCCATTAGCGGAGCCTCCTACAATGAGCAGTTCTTC.

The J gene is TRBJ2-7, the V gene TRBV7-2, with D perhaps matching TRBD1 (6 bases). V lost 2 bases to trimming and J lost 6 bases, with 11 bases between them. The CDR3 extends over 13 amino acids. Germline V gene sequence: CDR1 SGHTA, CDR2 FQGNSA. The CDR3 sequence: CASSLRQVSEQYF. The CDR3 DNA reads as TGTGCCAGCAGCTTAAGACAGGTCAGCGAGCAGTACTTC. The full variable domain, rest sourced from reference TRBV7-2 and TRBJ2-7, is GAGVSQSPSNKVTEKGKDVELRCDPISGHTALYWYRQSLGQGLEFLIYFQGNSAPDKSGLPSDRFSAERTGGSVSTLTIQRTQQEDSAVYLCASSLRQVSEQYFGPGTRLTVT.

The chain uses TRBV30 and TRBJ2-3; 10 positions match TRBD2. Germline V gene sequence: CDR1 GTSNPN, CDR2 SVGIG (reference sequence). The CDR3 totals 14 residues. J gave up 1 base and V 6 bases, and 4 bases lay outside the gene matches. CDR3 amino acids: CACLGTSGTDTQYF. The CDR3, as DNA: TGTGCCTGTTTGGGGACTAGCGGCACAGATACGCAGTATTTT.

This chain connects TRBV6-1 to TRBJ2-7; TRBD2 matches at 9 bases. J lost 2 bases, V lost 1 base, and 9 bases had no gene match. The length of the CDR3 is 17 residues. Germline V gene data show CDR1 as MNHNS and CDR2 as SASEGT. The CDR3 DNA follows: TGTGCCAGCAGTGAAGGCCCCCCGACTAGCGGAACCTACGAGCAGTACTTC. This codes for CASSEGPPTSGTYEQYF.

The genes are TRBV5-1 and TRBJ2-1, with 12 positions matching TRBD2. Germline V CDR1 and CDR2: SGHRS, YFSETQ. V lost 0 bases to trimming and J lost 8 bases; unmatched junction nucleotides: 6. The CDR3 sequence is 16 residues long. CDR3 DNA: TGCGCCAGCAGCTTGGGCACTAGCGGGGGGACCGATGAGCAGTTCTTC. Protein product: CASSLGTSGGTDEQFF.

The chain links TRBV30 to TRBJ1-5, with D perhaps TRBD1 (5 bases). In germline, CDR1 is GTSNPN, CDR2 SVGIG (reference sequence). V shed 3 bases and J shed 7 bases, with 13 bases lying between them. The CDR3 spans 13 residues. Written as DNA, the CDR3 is TGTGCCTGGAGCAGGGCGTCCGGCCAGCCCCAGCATTTT. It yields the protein CAWSRASGQPQHF.